The 21 T cell receptor beta chains reported below all come from one sample, sequenced in a study of cytomegalovirus exposure and HLA in healthy donors (dated by TCRdb to 2017 to 2019). The library was obtained by the immunoSEQ multiplex PCR assay. The multiplex PCR relied on a mix of 60 forward primers for TCR Vbeta segments and 13 reverse primers for TCR Jbeta segments. The source is immuneACCESS, and TCRdb retained only in-frame sequences with V and J called. Part of the clones is not carried over; for the studies checked, unresolved V genes explain less than half of this, and the remainder is unexplained. The sample profile shows some 100,000 clones; about 83% of them were found once. The biggest ten clones account for less than 3% of the sample. The sample taken for sequencing was PBMCs. Every receptor here comes from a female donor in good health and CMV-seronegative.

The rearrangement uses TRBV5-4 and TRBJ1-1; 11 bases fit TRBD1. The CDR3 covers 16 residues. Germline V lookup: CDR1 SGHNT, CDR2 YYREEE (reference sequence). V dropped 4 bases and J dropped 1; count of bases not matched to a gene: 6. The CDR3, as DNA: TGTGCCAGCAGCCCCGGGACAGGGGGACCGAACACTGAAGCTTTCTTT. This codes for CASSPGTGGPNTEAFF.

The V and J genes are TRBV19 and TRBJ1-2; TRBD1 agrees at 7 bases. With 5 bases clipped from V and 8 bases from J, the junction kept 8 bases outside the gene matches. CDR3 length equals 13 residues. In germline, CDR1 is LNHDA, CDR2 SQIVND (reference sequence). CDR3 sequence (DNA): TGTGCCAGTAGTCCCACAGGGGCGGACGGCTACACCTTC. Encoded protein: CASSPTGADGYTF.

The chain links TRBV7-6 to TRBJ1-2; D possibly corresponds to TRBD1 (6 bases). Trimming cost V 2 bases and J 4 bases, with 14 bases left between them. CDR1 and CDR2 (germline): SGHVS, FNYEAQ. CDR3 length equals 15 residues. For the CDR3, the DNA is TGTGCCAGCAGCTTAATTATGGACAGCCTCTATGGCTACACCTTC. This codes for CASSLIMDSLYGYTF.

This clone has just one count. This chain links TRBV11-3 with TRBJ1-6; 8 bases are a match to TRBD1. The CDR3 is 14 amino acids. V shed 0 bases, J shed 13 bases, and the junction held 5 bases outside the gene matches. CDR1 is SGHNT, CDR2 YENEEA, per germline. In nucleotides, the CDR3 is TGTGCCAGCAGCTTAGATGCACACAGGGGGCCCCTCCACTTT. It translates to CASSLDAHRGPLHF.

The V and J genes are TRBV6-6 and TRBJ2-5; a possible D gene is TRBD2 (5 bases). V was pared by 2 bases and J by 2 bases, with 6 bases between. Germline CDR1 reads MNHNY; CDR2 reads SVGAGI (reference sequence). This CDR3 region has 13 residues. The CDR3 coding sequence is TGTGCCAGCAGTTACCCGGGGCAAGAGACCCAGTACTTC. As protein: CASSYPGQETQYF.

CDR3 bases: TGTGCCAGCAGTTACTCGACCACGGGGGAGACTGAAGCTTTCTTT. Encoded protein: CASSYSTTGETEAFF. The rearrangement joins TRBV6-6 to TRBJ1-1; D is perhaps TRBD1 (5 bases). Trimming took 0 bases from V and 5 from J, leaving 13 bases between them. The CDR3 length is 15 residues. The germline gives CDR1 MNHNY, CDR2 SVGAGI (reference sequence).

V gene TRBV27 combines with J gene TRBJ2-7; D perhaps matches TRBD1 (5 bases). This CDR3 is built from 14 residues. CDR1 MNHEY and CDR2 SMNVEV come from the germline V gene (reference sequence). The germline V and J ends were trimmed by 6 bases and 2 bases, with 14 bases remaining between them. The CDR3: CASSPSQGTYEQYF. Written as DNA, the CDR3 is TGTGCCAGCAGCCCCTCGCAGGGCACCTACGAGCAGTACTTC.

The chain joins TRBV29-1 to TRBJ2-3, with D unresolved. The CDR3 is made up of 13 amino acids. V lost 4 bases to trimming and J lost 2 bases, with 10 bases between them. CDR1 is SQVTM, CDR2 ANQGSEA, per germline. This chain's CDR3 is CSVVTVSTDTQYF. The CDR3 coding sequence is TGCAGCGTTGTAACAGTCTCCACAGATACGCAGTATTTT.

The chain joins TRBV9 to TRBJ2-3; TRBD2 matches 8 bases. CDR3 size: 12 residues. The V gene end was trimmed by 7 bases and the J gene end by 6 bases; junction bases not matched to a gene: 4. Germline V gives CDR1 SGDLS, CDR2 YYNGEE. CDR3 residues: CASGGGRDTQYF. The CDR3 bases are TGTGCCAGCGGCGGGGGGAGGGATACGCAGTATTTT.

This chain uses TRBV11-3 with TRBJ1-2; D possibly corresponds to TRBD1 (5 bases). Germline V gene lookup returns CDR1 SGHNT and CDR2 YENEEA. Trimming removed 3 bases from V and 14 bases from J, with 19 bases in between. The CDR3 sequence is 13 residues long. The CDR3 reads CASSFANFRALTF. Here the CDR3 DNA reads TGTGCCAGCAGCTTCGCAAACTTCAGGGCACTTACCTTC. Full variable domain (outside the CDR3, taken from reference TRBV11-3 and TRBJ1-2): EAGVVQSPRYKIIEKKQPVAFWCNPISGHNTLYWYLQNLGQGPELLIRYENEEAVDDSQLPKDRFSAERLKGVDSTLKIQPAELGDSAVYLCASSFANFRALTFGSGTRLTVV.

The genes are TRBV2 and TRBJ2-2; no clear D. V was trimmed by 5 bases and J by 6 bases, leaving 10 bases between them. This CDR3 spans 13 amino acids. Per germline, CDR1 SNHLY and CDR2 FYNNEI. The CDR3 loop is CASSSQVAGELFF. DNA for the CDR3: TGTGCCAGCAGTTCCCAGGTGGCCGGGGAGCTGTTTTTT. The complete variable domain, with remaining parts taken from reference TRBV2 and TRBJ2-2, reads EPEVTQTPSHQVTQMGQEVILRCVPISNHLYFYWYRQILGQKVEFLVSFYNNEISEKSEIFDDQFSVERPDGSNFTLKIRSTKLEDSAMYFCASSSQVAGELFFGEGSRLTVL.

The J gene is TRBJ2-1, the V gene TRBV4-2, with 13 bases aligning to TRBD2. V lost 2 bases and J lost 9; bases outside the gene matches: 7. This CDR3 has 16 amino acids. Germline V gene data show CDR1 as LGHNA and CDR2 as YNFKEQ. CDR3 DNA: TGTGCCAGCAGCCAACCGGGACTAGCGGGAACCTCTGAGCAGTTCTTC. Translated, it gives CASSQPGLAGTSEQFF.

The chain carries TRBV4-1 and TRBJ2-7; 10 nucleotides line up with TRBD1. Trimming took 4 bases from V and 3 from J; bases not matched to a gene: 3. The length of the CDR3 is 14 residues. The germline V gene has CDR1 MGHRA and CDR2 YSYEKL. The CDR3 DNA is TGCGCCAGCAGCCGGGGACAGGGGAACTACGAGCAGTACTTC. Protein: CASSRGQGNYEQYF.

The V gene is TRBV5-1, the J gene TRBJ1-1; 7 positions match TRBD1. Germline loops: CDR1 SGHRS, CDR2 YFSETQ. This CDR3 region has 14 residues. V was clipped by 0 bases and J by 1 base; unmatched bases: 0. The CDR3: CASSLGDRNTEAFF. CDR3 coding DNA: TGCGCCAGCAGCTTGGGGGACAGGAACACTGAAGCTTTCTTT.

The V gene is TRBV11-2, the J gene TRBJ1-1, with D tentatively TRBD1 (6 bases). CDR1 is SGHAT and CDR2 is FQNNGV in the germline V gene. Trimming cost V 5 bases and J 1 base, with 8 bases left between them. This CDR3 is built from 13 residues. Here the CDR3 DNA reads TGTGCCAGCAGCCAGGACAGGAACACTGAAGCTTTCTTT. Translated: CASSQDRNTEAFF.

The CDR3 reads CASSLGYGANQPQHF. The CDR3 nucleotides are TGTGCCAGCAGCTTAGGATATGGGGCCAATCAGCCCCAGCATTTT. V gene TRBV11-2 combines with J gene TRBJ1-5, with D perhaps TRBD1 (5 bases). Germline V CDR1 and CDR2: SGHAT, FQNNGV. The CDR3 is made up of 15 amino acids. Trimming cost V 1 base and J 3 bases, with 10 bases left between them.

The V gene is TRBV2, the J gene TRBJ1-4; unclear D gene. Germline V CDR1 and CDR2: SNHLY, FYNNEI. Trimming removed 2 bases at V and 4 bases at J, with 8 bases between. The CDR3 length is 14 residues. CDR3 sequence reads: CASSESHINEKLFF. In DNA, the CDR3 is TGTGCCAGCAGTGAATCCCACATTAATGAAAAACTGTTTTTT.

This clone was observed a single time. This chain uses TRBV13 with TRBJ2-7, with TRBD1 matching over 10 bases. CDR1 and CDR2 (germline): PRHDT, FYEKMQ (reference sequence). This CDR3 spans 14 amino acids. J was trimmed by 0 bases and V by 6 bases; bases with no gene match: 2. CDR3 in amino acids: CASRTGGHSYEQYF. For the CDR3, the DNA is TGTGCCAGCAGGACAGGGGGCCACTCCTACGAGCAGTACTTC.

In this sample, this clone turned up a few times. V usage is TRBV4-2 and J usage is TRBJ1-1, with 7 bases lining up with TRBD1. The germline CDR1 and CDR2 sequences are LGHNA and YNFKEQ. The V gene end was trimmed by 4 bases and the J gene end by 5 bases; junction bases not matched to a gene: 7. CDR3 length: 14 residues. CDR3 sequence reads: CASSRSGGLTEAFF. In nucleotides, the CDR3 is TGTGCCAGCAGCCGGTCAGGGGGGCTGACTGAAGCTTTCTTT.

The count of this clone is one. The V and J genes are TRBV5-1 and TRBJ2-5; possibly TRBD1 for D (5 bases). This CDR3 comprises 15 residues. Trimming removed 4 bases from V and 7 bases from J, with 20 bases in between. CDR1 SGHRS and CDR2 YFSETQ come from the germline V gene. The CDR3, as DNA: TGCGCCAGCAGCGGGTCCTGGGGTCGAACAGGGACCCAGTACTTC. Encoded protein: CASSGSWGRTGTQYF.

The chain combines TRBV6-6 with TRBJ1-1; D might be TRBD1 (6 bases). CDR1 MNHNY and CDR2 SVGAGI come from the germline V gene (reference sequence). V was clipped by 0 bases and J by 0 bases, with 8 bases between them. The CDR3 contains 15 residues. The CDR3 DNA sequence: TGTGCCAGCAGTTACTCTCCAGGGGTGAACACTGAAGCTTTCTTT. Translation gives CASSYSPGVNTEAFF.